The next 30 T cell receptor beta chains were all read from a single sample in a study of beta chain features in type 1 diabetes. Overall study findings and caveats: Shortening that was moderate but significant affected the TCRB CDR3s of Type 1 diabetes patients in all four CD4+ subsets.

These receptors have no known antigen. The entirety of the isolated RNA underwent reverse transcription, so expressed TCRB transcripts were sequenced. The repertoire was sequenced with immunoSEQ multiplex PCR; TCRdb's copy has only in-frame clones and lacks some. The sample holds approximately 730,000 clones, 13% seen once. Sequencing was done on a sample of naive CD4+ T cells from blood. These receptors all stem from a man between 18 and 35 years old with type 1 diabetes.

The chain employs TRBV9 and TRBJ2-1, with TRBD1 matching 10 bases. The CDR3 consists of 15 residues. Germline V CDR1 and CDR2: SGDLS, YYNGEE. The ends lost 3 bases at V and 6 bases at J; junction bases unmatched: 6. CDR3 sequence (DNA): TGTGCCAGCAGCGCCAGACAGGGGGCCCGCAATGAGCAGTTCTTC. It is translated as CASSARQGARNEQFF.

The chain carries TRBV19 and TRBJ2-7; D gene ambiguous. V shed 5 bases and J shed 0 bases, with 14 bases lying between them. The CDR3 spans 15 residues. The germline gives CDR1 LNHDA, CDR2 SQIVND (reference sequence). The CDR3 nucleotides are TGTGCCAGTAGTTGGATATACCAAACCTCCTACGAGCAGTACTTC. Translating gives CASSWIYQTSYEQYF.

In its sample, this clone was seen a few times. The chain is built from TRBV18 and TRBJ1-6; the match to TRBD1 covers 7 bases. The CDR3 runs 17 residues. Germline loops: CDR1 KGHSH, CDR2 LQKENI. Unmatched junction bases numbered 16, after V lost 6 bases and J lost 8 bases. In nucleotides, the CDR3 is TGTGCCAGCTCTACCCTTTCAGGGGGGGCGCTTGATTCACCCCTCCACTTT. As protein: CASSTLSGGALDSPLHF.

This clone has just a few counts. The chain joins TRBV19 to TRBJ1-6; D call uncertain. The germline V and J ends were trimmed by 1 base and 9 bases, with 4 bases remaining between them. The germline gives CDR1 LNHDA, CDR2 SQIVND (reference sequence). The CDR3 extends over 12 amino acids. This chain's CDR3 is CASSIVGSPLHF. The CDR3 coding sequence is TGTGCCAGTAGTATAGTTGGTTCACCCCTCCACTTT.

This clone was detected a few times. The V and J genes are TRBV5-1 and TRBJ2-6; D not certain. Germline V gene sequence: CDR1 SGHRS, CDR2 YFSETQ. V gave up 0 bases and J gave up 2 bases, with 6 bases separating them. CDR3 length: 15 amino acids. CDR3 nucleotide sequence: TGCGCCAGCAGCTTGGATTCCCCTGGGGCCAACGTCCTGACTTTC. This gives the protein CASSLDSPGANVLTF.

In DNA, the CDR3 is TGTGCCAGCAGTCAACCGGGACAGGGGGGCTACGAGCAGTACTTC. Amino acids: CASSQPGQGGYEQYF. The chain joins TRBV13 to TRBJ2-7; 11 bases fit TRBD1. Looked up from germline, CDR1 is PRHDT and CDR2 is FYEKMQ (reference sequence). The CDR3 runs 15 residues. V trimming: 6 bases; J trimming: 3 bases; junction bases outside the gene matches: 7. Full variable domain (outside the CDR3, taken from reference TRBV13 and TRBJ2-7): AAGVIQSPRHLIKEKRETATLKCYPIPRHDTVYWYQQGPGQDPQFLISFYEKMQSDKGSIPDRFSAQQFSDYHSELNMSSLELGDSALYFCASSQPGQGGYEQYFGPGTRLTVT.

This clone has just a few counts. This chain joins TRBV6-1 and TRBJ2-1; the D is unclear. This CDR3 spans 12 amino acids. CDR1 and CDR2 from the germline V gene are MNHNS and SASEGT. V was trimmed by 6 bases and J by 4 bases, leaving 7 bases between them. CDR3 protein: CASRADYNEQFF. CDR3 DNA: TGTGCCAGCAGGGCGGATTACAATGAGCAGTTCTTC.

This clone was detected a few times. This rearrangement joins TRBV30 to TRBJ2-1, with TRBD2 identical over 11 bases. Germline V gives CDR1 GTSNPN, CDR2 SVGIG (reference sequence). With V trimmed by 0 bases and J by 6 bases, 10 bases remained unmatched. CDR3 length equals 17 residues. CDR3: CAWSVIWASGGPNEQFF. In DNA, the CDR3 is TGTGCCTGGAGTGTAATTTGGGCTAGCGGGGGGCCCAATGAGCAGTTCTTC.

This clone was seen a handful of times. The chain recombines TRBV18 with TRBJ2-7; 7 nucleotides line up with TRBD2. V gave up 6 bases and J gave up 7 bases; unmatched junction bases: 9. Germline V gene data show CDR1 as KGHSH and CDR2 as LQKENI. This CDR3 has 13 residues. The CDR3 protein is CASSDGPGGEQYF. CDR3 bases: TGTGCCAGCTCTGACGGACCGGGGGGTGAGCAGTACTTC. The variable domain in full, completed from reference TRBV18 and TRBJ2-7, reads NAGVMQNPRHLVRRRGQEARLRCSPMKGHSHVYWYRQLPEEGLKFMVYLQKENIIDESGMPKERFSAEFPKEGPSILRIQQVVRGDSAAYFCASSDGPGGEQYFGPGTRLTVT.

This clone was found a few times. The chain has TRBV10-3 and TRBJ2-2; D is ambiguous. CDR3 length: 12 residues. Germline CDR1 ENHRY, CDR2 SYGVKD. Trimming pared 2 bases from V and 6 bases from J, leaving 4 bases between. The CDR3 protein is CAISELAGELFF. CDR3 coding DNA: TGTGCCATCAGTGAGCTTGCCGGGGAGCTGTTTTTT.

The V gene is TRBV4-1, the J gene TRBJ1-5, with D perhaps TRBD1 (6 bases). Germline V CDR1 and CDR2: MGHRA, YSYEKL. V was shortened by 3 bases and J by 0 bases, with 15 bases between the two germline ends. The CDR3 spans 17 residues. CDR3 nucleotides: TGCGCCAGCAGCCAGCAGGGAGGGGGTAATAGCAATCAGCCCCAGCATTTT. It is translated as CASSQQGGGNSNQPQHF.

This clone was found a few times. The CDR3 nucleotides are TGCAGCGTTGAAGATCGCAGAGTCTGGTACTTC. Translated, it gives CSVEDRRVWYF. The chain couples TRBV29-1 to TRBJ2-5; D gene unclear. V was clipped by 0 bases and J by 13 bases, with 12 bases between them. The CDR3 sequence is 11 residues long. Germline CDR1 and CDR2: SQVTM and ANQGSEA.

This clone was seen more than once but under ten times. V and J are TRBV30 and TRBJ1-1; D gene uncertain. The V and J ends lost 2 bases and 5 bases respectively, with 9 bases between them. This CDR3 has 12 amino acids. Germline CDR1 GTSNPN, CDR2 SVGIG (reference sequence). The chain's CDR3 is CAWSSPGTEAFF. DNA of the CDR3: TGTGCCTGGAGTTCTCCGGGAACTGAAGCTTTCTTT.

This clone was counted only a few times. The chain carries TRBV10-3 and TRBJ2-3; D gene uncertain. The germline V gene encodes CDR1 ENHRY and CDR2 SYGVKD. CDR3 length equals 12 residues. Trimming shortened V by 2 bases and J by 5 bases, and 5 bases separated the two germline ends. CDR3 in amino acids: CAISEGGDTQYF. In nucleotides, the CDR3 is TGTGCCATCAGTGAGGGTGGAGATACGCAGTATTTT.

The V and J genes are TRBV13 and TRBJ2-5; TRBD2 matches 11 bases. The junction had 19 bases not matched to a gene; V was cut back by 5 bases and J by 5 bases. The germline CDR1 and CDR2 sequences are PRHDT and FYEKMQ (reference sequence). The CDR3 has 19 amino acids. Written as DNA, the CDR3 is TGTGCCAGCAGCAAGCGAACCGGGACTAGCGGCCTTAAGGTGGAGACCCAGTACTTC. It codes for CASSKRTGTSGLKVETQYF. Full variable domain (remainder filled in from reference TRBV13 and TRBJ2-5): AAGVIQSPRHLIKEKRETATLKCYPIPRHDTVYWYQQGPGQDPQFLISFYEKMQSDKGSIPDRFSAQQFSDYHSELNMSSLELGDSALYFCASSKRTGTSGLKVETQYFGPGTRLLVL.

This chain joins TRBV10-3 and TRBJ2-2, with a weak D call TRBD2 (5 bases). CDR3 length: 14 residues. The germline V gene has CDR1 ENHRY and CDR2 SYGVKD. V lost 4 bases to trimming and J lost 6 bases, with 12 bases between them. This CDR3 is CAISVGEFAGELFF. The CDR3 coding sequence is TGTGCCATCAGTGTCGGGGAATTCGCCGGGGAGCTGTTTTTT.

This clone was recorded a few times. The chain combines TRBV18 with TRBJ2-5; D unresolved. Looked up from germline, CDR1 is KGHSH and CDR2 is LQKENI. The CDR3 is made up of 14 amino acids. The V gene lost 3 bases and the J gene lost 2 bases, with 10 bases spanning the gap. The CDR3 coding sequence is TGTGCCAGCTCACCCCCCATAGGGCAAGAGACCCAGTACTTC. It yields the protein CASSPPIGQETQYF. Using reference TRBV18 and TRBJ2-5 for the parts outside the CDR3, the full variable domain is NAGVMQNPRHLVRRRGQEARLRCSPMKGHSHVYWYRQLPEEGLKFMVYLQKENIIDESGMPKERFSAEFPKEGPSILRIQQVVRGDSAAYFCASSPPIGQETQYFGPGTRLLVL.

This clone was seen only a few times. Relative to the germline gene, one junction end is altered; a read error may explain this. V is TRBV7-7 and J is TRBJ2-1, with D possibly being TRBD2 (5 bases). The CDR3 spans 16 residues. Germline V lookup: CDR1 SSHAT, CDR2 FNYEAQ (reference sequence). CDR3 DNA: TGTGCTAGCAGCTTAGATACGGGGAGCTCCTACAATGAGCAGTTCTTC. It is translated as CASSLDTGSSYNEQFF.

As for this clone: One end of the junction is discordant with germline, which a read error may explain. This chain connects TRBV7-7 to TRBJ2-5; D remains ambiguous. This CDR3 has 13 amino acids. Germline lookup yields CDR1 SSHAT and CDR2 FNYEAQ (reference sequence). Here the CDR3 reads CASSLAARETQYF. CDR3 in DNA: TGTGCTAGCAGCCTCGCAGCCCGAGAGACCCAGTACTTC.

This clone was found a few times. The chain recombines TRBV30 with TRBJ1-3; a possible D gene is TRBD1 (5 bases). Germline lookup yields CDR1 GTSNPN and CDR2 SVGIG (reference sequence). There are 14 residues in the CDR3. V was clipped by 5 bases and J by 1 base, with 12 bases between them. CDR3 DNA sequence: TGTGCCTGGGGTAAGGACACGTCTGGAAACACCATATATTTT. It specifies CAWGKDTSGNTIYF.

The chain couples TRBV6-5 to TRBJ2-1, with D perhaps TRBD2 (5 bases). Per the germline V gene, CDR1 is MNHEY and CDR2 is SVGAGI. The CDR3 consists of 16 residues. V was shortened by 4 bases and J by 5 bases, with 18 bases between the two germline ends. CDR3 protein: CASSLFGSSLNNEQFF. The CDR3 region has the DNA TGTGCCAGCAGTTTATTCGGGTCTAGCCTTAACAATGAGCAGTTCTTC.

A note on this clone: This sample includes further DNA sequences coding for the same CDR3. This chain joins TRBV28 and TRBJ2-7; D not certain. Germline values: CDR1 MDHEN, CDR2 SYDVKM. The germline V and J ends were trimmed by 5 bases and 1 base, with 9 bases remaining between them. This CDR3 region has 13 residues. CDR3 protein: CASSLPGSYEQYF. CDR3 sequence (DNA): TGTGCCAGCAGTCTCCCAGGATCCTACGAGCAGTACTTC.

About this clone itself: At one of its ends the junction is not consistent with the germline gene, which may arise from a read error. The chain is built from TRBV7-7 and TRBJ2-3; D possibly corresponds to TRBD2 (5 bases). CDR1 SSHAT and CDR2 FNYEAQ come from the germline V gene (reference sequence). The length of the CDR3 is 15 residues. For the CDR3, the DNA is TGTGCTAGCAGCCTTCAAGCGACTATCACAGATACGCAGTATTTT. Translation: CASSLQATITDTQYF.

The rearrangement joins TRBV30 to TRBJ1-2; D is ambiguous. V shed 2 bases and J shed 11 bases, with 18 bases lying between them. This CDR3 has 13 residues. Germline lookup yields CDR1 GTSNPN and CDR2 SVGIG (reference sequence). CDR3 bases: TGTGCCTGGAGTCACGGGGAGGAGTCCCGATACACCTTC. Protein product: CAWSHGEESRYTF.

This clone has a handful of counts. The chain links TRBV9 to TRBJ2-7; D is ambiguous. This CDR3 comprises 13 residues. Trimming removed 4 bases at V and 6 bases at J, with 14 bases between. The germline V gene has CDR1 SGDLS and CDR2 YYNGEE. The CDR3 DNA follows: TGTGCCAGCAGCCCCACCCCTGGGGTCGAGCAGTACTTC. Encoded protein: CASSPTPGVEQYF.

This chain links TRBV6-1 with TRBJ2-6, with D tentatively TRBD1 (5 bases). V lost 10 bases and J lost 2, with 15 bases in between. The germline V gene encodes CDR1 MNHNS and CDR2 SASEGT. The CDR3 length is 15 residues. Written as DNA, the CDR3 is TGTGCCACCAACGCAGGGCTCGCTGGGGCCAACGTCCTGACTTTC. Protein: CATNAGLAGANVLTF.

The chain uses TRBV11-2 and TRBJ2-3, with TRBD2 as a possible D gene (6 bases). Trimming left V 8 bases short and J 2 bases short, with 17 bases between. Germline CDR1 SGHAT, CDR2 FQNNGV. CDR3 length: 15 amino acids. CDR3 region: CASGSVEGPTDTQYF. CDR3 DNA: TGTGCCAGCGGGTCGGTGGAGGGACCCACAGATACGCAGTATTTT.

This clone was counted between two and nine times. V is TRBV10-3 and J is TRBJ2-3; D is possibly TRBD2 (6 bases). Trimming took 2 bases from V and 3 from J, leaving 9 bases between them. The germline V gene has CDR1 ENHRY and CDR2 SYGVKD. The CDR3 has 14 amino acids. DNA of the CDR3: TGTGCCATCAGTGAGGCGACTAGGACAGATACGCAGTATTTT. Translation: CAISEATRTDTQYF.

The CDR3 sequence is CASSLGGTSATATQYF. The CDR3 bases are TGTGCCAGCAGCTTGGGGGGGACTAGCGCTACGGCGACCCAGTACTTC. The chain employs TRBV5-4 and TRBJ2-5; 10 bases match TRBD2. V lost 0 bases to trimming and J lost 7 bases; unmatched junction nucleotides: 9. This CDR3 contains 16 residues. Germline V gives CDR1 SGHNT, CDR2 YYREEE (reference sequence). The whole variable domain, filled in from reference TRBV5-4 and TRBJ2-5, reads ETGVTQSPTHLIKTRGQQVTLRCSSQSGHNTVSWYQQALGQGPQFIFQYYREEENGRGNFPPRFSGLQFPNYSSELNVNALELDDSALYLCASSLGGTSATATQYFGPGTRLLVL.

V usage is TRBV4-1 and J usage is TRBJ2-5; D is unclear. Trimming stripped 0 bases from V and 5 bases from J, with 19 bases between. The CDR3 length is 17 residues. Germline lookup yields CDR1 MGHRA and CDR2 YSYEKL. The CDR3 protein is CASSQEPPGTPVETQYF. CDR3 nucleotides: TGCGCCAGCAGCCAAGAACCACCAGGTACCCCTGTGGAGACCCAGTACTTC.